These T cell receptor beta chains were read from a single sample in a study of T cells in Graves' hyperthyroidism and ophthalmopathy. TCRdb recomputed calls from the multiplex PCR reads with MiXCR, one row per CDR3 protein. Here the sample spans around 380,000 distinct CDR3 sequences, 13% being singletons. Sequences were obtained from blood. These receptor sequences come from a man aged 25 to 45 with Graves' hyperthyroidism that later progressed to Graves' ophthalmopathy. CDR3s include the opening cysteine and the closing phenylalanine or tryptophan. A D gene is named only where the DNA matches it firmly. Expanded clones get a size class; other rows say once, few or many, or leave the size out.

j_call | d_call | v_call | clone_size | cdr3_aa | cdr3_nt
TRBJ2-6 | . | TRBV28 | . | CASSLPLRRGNRGGANVLTF | TGTGCCAGCAGTCTTCCCCTTAGACGGGGGAATAGGGGTGGGGCCAACGTCCTGACTTTC
TRBJ1-2 | TRBD1 | TRBV28 | many | CASSLSRTGSGGYTF | TGTGCCAGCAGTTTATCCCGGACAGGTTCAGGAGGCTACACCTTC
TRBJ2-7 | TRBD2 | TRBV18 | many | CASSPWSGGSYEQYF | TGTGCCAGCTCACCATGGAGCGGGGGATCCTACGAGCAGTACTTC
TRBJ2-1 | . | TRBV11-2 | many | CASSLPSSYNEQFF | TGTGCCAGCAGCTTACCCTCCAGCTACAATGAGCAGTTCTTC
TRBJ1-3 | . | TRBV10-2 | many | CASSEGGSGNTIYF | TGCGCCAGCAGTGAGGGCGGCTCTGGAAACACCATATATTTT
TRBJ2-5 | TRBD1 | TRBV24-1 | many | CATRGTGRETQYF | TGTGCCACCAGGGGGACAGGGCGGGAGACCCAGTACTTC
TRBJ2-7 | . | TRBV20-1 | many | CSASRVILYEQYF | TGCAGTGCTAGTCGGGTCATCCTGTACGAGCAGTACTTC
TRBJ2-1 | . | TRBV12-3/TRBV12-4 | many | CASSLGQRLVDEQFF | TGTGCCAGCAGTTTAGGGCAGCGGCTCGTGGATGAGCAGTTCTTC
TRBJ1-2 | TRBD1 | TRBV3-1 | . | CASSQGGQGGGYTF | TGTGCCAGCAGCCAAGGGGGCCAGGGGGGAGGCTACACCTTC
TRBJ2-5 | . | TRBV7-8 | many | CASSLDLIQETQYF | TGTGCCAGCAGCTTAGATCTTATCCAAGAGACCCAGTACTTC
TRBJ2-5 | . | TRBV20-1 | many | CSANPWGETQYF | TGCAGTGCTAACCCCTGGGGTGAGACCCAGTACTTC
TRBJ2-7 | TRBD1 | TRBV10-1 | . | CASSVGQGDTYEQYF | TGCGCCAGCAGTGTTGGGCAGGGGGACACCTACGAGCAGTACTTC
TRBJ1-2 | TRBD1 | TRBV18 | many | CASSSDRSWGYTF | TGTGCCAGCTCGTCGGACAGGTCCTGGGGCTACACCTTC
TRBJ1-5 | . | TRBV19 | few | CASSPTGAVSNQPQHF | TGTGCCAGTAGCCCCACGGGGGCCGTTAGCAATCAGCCCCAGCATTTT
TRBJ1-2 | TRBD1 | TRBV12-3/TRBV12-4 | many | CASSLNRQGSYGYTF | TGTGCCAGCAGCTTGAACCGACAGGGCAGCTATGGCTACACCTTC
TRBJ2-4 | . | TRBV11-3 | . | CASSPPGNIQYF | TGTGCCAGCAGCCCACCCGGGAACATTCAGTACTTC
TRBJ2-1 | . | TRBV11-2 | many | CASSLVSLSSYNEQFF | TGTGCCAGCAGCTTAGTTAGCTTAAGCTCCTACAATGAGCAGTTCTTC
TRBJ2-6 | . | TRBV7-8 | . | CASSSKTAGANVLTF | TGTGCCAGCAGCTCTAAGACAGCCGGGGCCAACGTCCTGACTTTC
TRBJ1-4 | . | TRBV24-1 | many | CATSDLPRVCEKLFF | TGTGCCACCAGTGATTTGCCAAGGGTTTGTGAAAAACTGTTTTTT
TRBJ2-2 | . | TRBV4-1 | many | CASSQVDGGGTGELFF | TGCGCCAGCAGCCAAGTGGACGGTGGGGGAACCGGGGAGCTGTTTTTT
TRBJ2-1 | TRBD2 | TRBV24-1 | . | CATSATLVAGDFYNEQFF | TGTGCCACCAGTGCCACACTAGTAGCGGGGGATTTCTACAATGAGCAGTTCTTC
TRBJ1-6 | . | TRBV30 | few | CAWSVNSPLHF | TGTGCCTGGAGTGTAAATTCACCCCTCCACTTT